This TCR beta chain was captured in a study of OX40 agonist ivuxolimab in advanced cancers. Looking at the study overall: Partial response was recorded in three patients: one hepatocellular carcinoma and two cutaneous melanoma cases. Findings of the study overall: Low normalized clonal expansion also occurred in some nonresponding patients. CD4+ and CD8+ T cells in blood underwent clonal expansion by week 6 at 0.1 to 3.0 mg/kg.

Comments on this clone: The antigen is undetermined.

The CDR3 totals 14 residues. Germline assignment: CDR1 SGHNT and CDR2 YYREEE (reference sequence). V was clipped by 4 bases and J by 4 bases, with 14 bases between them. TCRdb's copy holds only in-frame clones and misses some; the assay was immunoSEQ multiplex PCR. The data hold under 95,000 clones, with 87% observed a single time. Researchers took blood at baseline, on cycle 4 day 1, and on cycle 7 day 1. V usage is TRBV5-4 and J usage is TRBJ2-5, with a weak D call TRBD2 (6 bases). This clonotype was sampled from an adult with an advanced solid tumor such as melanoma, head and neck, liver or kidney cancer. Here the sequenced sample was CD4+ or CD8+ T cells sorted from blood, taken in a trial of the OX40 agonist ivuxolimab. The CDR3 sequence: CASSPTGGTETQYF. CDR3 nucleotide sequence: TGTGCCAGCAGCCCGACTGGGGGGACAGAGACCCAGTACTTC.